This T cell receptor beta chain was identified during a study of T cell responses to AZD1222 COVID-19 vaccine. Overall study findings and caveats: White British people made up most donors, females outnumbered males, and clonal diversity was possibly underestimated. Within unmutated variant regions lay the reported targets of nearly half of spike-specific TCRs. Regions 160-218 and 743-854 held dominance among vaccine-associated CD4 TCRs, which spanned spike. Rises in breadth and depth of Spike-specific TCRs came after two AZD1222 doses.

On this clone itself: Its antigen is still unknown.

Some clones are missing from TCRdb's copy, which holds only in-frame ones; the method was immunoSEQ multiplex PCR. The table includes roughly 30,000 clones, roughly nine tenths detected once. The germline CDR1 and CDR2 sequences are ENHRY and SYGVKD. V dropped 6 bases and J dropped 0; count of bases not matched to a gene: 5. The CDR3 has 14 residues. The input for sequencing was peripheral blood, taken on day 0 of AZD1222 vaccination. This chain joins TRBV10-3 and TRBJ2-7; 7 positions agree with TRBD1. This sequence originates from an adult in good health. CDR3 loop: CAIRETGSSYEQYF. The CDR3 nucleotides are TGTGCCATCAGGGAGACAGGGAGCTCCTACGAGCAGTACTTC.